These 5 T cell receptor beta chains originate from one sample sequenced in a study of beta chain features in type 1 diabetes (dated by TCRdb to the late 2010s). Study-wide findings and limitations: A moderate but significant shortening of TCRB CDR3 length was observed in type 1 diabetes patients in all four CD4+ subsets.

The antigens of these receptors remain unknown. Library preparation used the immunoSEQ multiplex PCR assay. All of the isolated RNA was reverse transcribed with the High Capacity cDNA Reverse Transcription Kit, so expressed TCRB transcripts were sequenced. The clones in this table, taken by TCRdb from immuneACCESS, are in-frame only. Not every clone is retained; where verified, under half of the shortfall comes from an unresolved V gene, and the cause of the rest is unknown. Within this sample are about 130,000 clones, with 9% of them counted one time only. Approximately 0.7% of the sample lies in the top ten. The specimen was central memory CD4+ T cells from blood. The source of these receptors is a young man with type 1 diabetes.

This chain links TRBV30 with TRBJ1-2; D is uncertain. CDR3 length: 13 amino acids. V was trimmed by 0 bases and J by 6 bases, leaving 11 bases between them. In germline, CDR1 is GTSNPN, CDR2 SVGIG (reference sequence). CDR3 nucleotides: TGTGCCTGGAGTGTACGAGGGTACCATGGCTACACCTTC. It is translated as CAWSVRGYHGYTF.

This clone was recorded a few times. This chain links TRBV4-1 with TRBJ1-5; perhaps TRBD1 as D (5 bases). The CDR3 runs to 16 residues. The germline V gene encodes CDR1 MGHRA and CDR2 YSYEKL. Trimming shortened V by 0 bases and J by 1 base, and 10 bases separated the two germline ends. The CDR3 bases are TGCGCCAGCAGCCAAGATGGGAGGGGCAGCAATCAGCCCCAGCATTTT. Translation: CASSQDGRGSNQPQHF.

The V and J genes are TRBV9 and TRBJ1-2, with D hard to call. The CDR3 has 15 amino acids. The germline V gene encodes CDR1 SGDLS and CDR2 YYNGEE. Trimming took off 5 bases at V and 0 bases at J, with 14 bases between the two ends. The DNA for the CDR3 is TGTGCCAGCAGTCGGGAGGCCAGAGCTAACTATGGCTACACCTTC. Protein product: CASSREARANYGYTF.

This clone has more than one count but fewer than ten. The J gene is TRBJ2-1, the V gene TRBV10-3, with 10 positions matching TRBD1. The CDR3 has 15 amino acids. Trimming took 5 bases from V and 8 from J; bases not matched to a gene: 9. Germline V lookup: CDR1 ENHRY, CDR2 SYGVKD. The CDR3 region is CAISITGQGGDEQFF. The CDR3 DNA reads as TGTGCCATCAGTATAACAGGACAGGGGGGTGATGAGCAGTTCTTC.

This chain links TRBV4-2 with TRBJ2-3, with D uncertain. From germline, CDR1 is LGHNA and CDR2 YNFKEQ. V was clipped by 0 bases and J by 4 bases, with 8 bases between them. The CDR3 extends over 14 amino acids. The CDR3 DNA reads TGTGCCAGCAGCCAAGACCGAGGAGCAGATACGCAGTATTTT. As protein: CASSQDRGADTQYF.